Listed here is a single TCR beta chain. Residents of approximately 25 US areas, aged about 18 to 95 years, made up the participants. The V gene's germline CDR1 is MNHEY and CDR2 SMNVEV (reference sequence). The V end was cut by 7 bases, the J end by 5 bases, with 20 bases between. The CDR3 has 15 amino acids. The data originate from a study of blood T cell repertoires in COVID-19. Across the whole study: The United States, Italy and Spain provided the acute and convalescent COVID-19 samples. From T cells, B-cell-depleted T cells, or PBMCs came the material, which was cDNA or gDNA.

As originally analysed: For nucleated cells, counts were estimated from reference gene primer amplification. Repertoires were generated with immunoSEQ multiplex PCR, while TCRdb's copy carries only in-frame clones and drops some. That table is the source of V, J and clone size, and D and trimming were worked out from the DNA. The data hold about 340,000 clones, with 86% observed a single time. The chain employs TRBV27 and TRBJ1-2, with D tentatively TRBD1 (6 bases). The source of this sequence is a woman in her thirties or forties with acute COVID-19. The specimen was PBMCs or T cells enriched from blood (not recorded which). The DNA of the CDR3 is TGTGCCAGCAATACAGGGCCGGGCTCCAGTTATGGCTACACCTTC. It specifies CASNTGPGSSYGYTF.